The 8 T cell receptor beta chains given below trace back to one sample, sequenced in a study of identifying expanded T cells in peripheral blood (dated by TCRdb to the late 2010s). The library relied on the immunoSEQ multiplex PCR assay. TCRdb took this table from immuneACCESS and kept in-frame rearrangements with V and J called. Such tables lack part of the clones; where checked against another copy, unresolved V genes explain under half of the gap, and the rest is unexplained. The sample records about 47,000 clones, 82% of which are singletons. Less than 15% of the sample goes to the ten largest clones. What was sequenced was blood. The origin of the receptors is a person aged 18 to 75 in good health.

This rearrangement joins TRBV30 to TRBJ1-1, with D perhaps matching TRBD1 (5 bases). Germline assignment: CDR1 GTSNPN and CDR2 SVGIG (reference sequence). The V end lost 0 bases, the J end lost 0 bases, and 17 bases lay between the germline ends. This CDR3 has 17 amino acids. The CDR3 loop reads CAWSVREGPLMNTEAFF. The CDR3 DNA sequence: TGTGCCTGGAGTGTAAGGGAGGGGCCCTTAATGAACACTGAAGCTTTCTTT.

The genes are TRBV5-1 and TRBJ2-1; TRBD2 matches at 9 bases. V shed 2 bases, J shed 8 bases, and the junction held 5 bases outside the gene matches. Germline lookup yields CDR1 SGHRS and CDR2 YFSETQ. The CDR3 consists of 14 residues. For the CDR3, the DNA is TGCGCCAGCAGCTTCGGCGGGGGGGCCTATGAGCAGTTCTTC. Residues: CASSFGGGAYEQFF.

The chain employs TRBV14 and TRBJ1-2, with D perhaps TRBD1 (6 bases). This CDR3 comprises 16 residues. The germline gives CDR1 SGHDN, CDR2 FVKESK. V was shortened by 2 bases and J by 6 bases, with 19 bases between the two germline ends. CDR3 loop: CASSQSMSTGLDGYTF. The CDR3 DNA reads TGTGCCAGCAGCCAATCAATGTCGACAGGCCTTGATGGCTACACCTTC.

The V and J genes are TRBV9 and TRBJ2-3, with D perhaps TRBD1 (5 bases). The CDR3 is 14 residues long. Germline V lookup: CDR1 SGDLS, CDR2 YYNGEE. The V end was cut by 0 bases, the J end by 2 bases, with 7 bases between. The CDR3 loop is CASSVGQLTDTQYF. The CDR3 nucleotides are TGTGCCAGCAGCGTAGGACAGCTCACAGATACGCAGTATTTT.

In its sample, this clone was seen once. This rearrangement joins TRBV18 to TRBJ2-7, with 9 bases matching TRBD2. Germline V gene data show CDR1 as KGHSH and CDR2 as LQKENI. CDR3 length equals 16 residues. J gave up 0 bases and V 5 bases, and 8 bases lay outside the gene matches. The CDR3 DNA is TGTGCCAGCTCATCGCAGCGGGGGGTACGCTCCTACGAGCAGTACGTC. Translating gives CASSSQRGVRSYEQYV.

The V gene is TRBV11-2, the J gene TRBJ1-6, with a tentative D call TRBD1 (5 bases). Between the trimmed V and J ends, which lost 4 bases and 8 bases, there was a span of 9 bases. Germline CDR1 SGHAT, CDR2 FQNNGV. The CDR3 covers 13 residues. The DNA for the CDR3 is TGTGCCAGCAGCTCTTGGGGGGATTCACCCCTCCACTTT. It translates to CASSSWGDSPLHF.

The gene calls are TRBV5-4 and TRBJ1-5; 9 nucleotides agree with TRBD1. V dropped 2 bases and J dropped 5; count of bases not matched to a gene: 5. Germline V gene sequence: CDR1 SGHNT, CDR2 YYREEE (reference sequence). The CDR3 spans 15 residues. The CDR3, as DNA: TGTGCCAGCAGCTTTGGGGGACAGGGAGATCAGCCCCAGCATTTT. This sequence encodes CASSFGGQGDQPQHF.

The V gene is TRBV10-3, the J gene TRBJ2-7; 9 nucleotides line up with TRBD2. Germline loops: CDR1 ENHRY, CDR2 SYGVKD. This CDR3 comprises 16 residues. J was trimmed by 4 bases and V by 3 bases; bases with no gene match: 10. The CDR3 is CAISDLRGTSMYEQYF. CDR3 in DNA: TGTGCCATCAGTGACTTGAGAGGGACTAGCATGTACGAGCAGTACTTC.